One and the same sample provided the 8 T cell receptor beta chains below, sequenced in a study of T cell responses to AZD1222 COVID-19 vaccine. Profiling relied on immunoSEQ multiplex PCR, and the TCRdb table lists in-frame clones only, not all of them. The repertoire consists of 100,000 to 150,000 clones, with 75% to 95% occurring once and the leading ten covering 4% to 5%. This material consisted of peripheral blood, taken 28 days after the second dose of the MenACWY control vaccine. These receptors were obtained from an adult who received the MenACWY meningococcal vaccine as a control.

The J gene is TRBJ1-2, the V gene TRBV28, with D maybe TRBD1 (5 bases). V was cut by 3 bases and J by 4 bases, with 9 bases left in between. The length of the CDR3 is 13 residues. Per germline, CDR1 MDHEN and CDR2 SYDVKM. This CDR3 reads CASSFGTSYGYTF. The CDR3 coding sequence is TGTGCCAGCAGTTTCGGGACCTCCTATGGCTACACCTTC.

This sequence joins TRBV19 and TRBJ2-1, with TRBD2 matching over 12 bases. With V trimmed by 5 bases and J by 7 bases, 9 bases remained unmatched. CDR3 length: 16 amino acids. Germline lookup yields CDR1 LNHDA and CDR2 SQIVND (reference sequence). The CDR3 DNA sequence: TGTGCCAGTAGTTTACGACTAGCGGGAGATAGAAATGAGCAGTTCTTC. Translating gives CASSLRLAGDRNEQFF.

This clone was observed once. The chain combines TRBV20-1 with TRBJ2-3, with a tentative D call TRBD1 (5 bases). The CDR3 is 15 amino acids. CDR1 and CDR2 (germline): DFQATT, SNEGSKA (reference sequence). Trimming removed 3 bases from V and 0 bases from J, with 13 bases in between. CDR3 region: CSASGAAPSTDTQYF. The CDR3 nucleotides are TGCAGTGCTAGTGGGGCAGCACCTAGCACAGATACGCAGTATTTT.

The chain couples TRBV7-2 to TRBJ1-1; TRBD1 aligns across 7 bases. J lost 1 base, V lost 4 bases, and 3 bases had no gene match. The CDR3 has 14 residues. Germline V gene sequence: CDR1 SGHTA, CDR2 FQGNSA. The CDR3 nucleotides read TGTGCCAGCAGCTACCGGACAGGGAACACTGAAGCTTTCTTT. Translation gives CASSYRTGNTEAFF.

This chain links TRBV9 with TRBJ2-3; D not certain. The CDR3 contains 15 residues. Trimming removed 0 bases at V and 6 bases at J, with 14 bases between. Germline loops: CDR1 SGDLS, CDR2 YYNGEE. The CDR3 is CASSVANVGKDTQYF. CDR3 coding DNA: TGTGCCAGCAGCGTAGCTAACGTGGGCAAGGATACGCAGTATTTT. Combining the CDR3 with reference TRBV9 and TRBJ2-3 gives the whole variable domain DSGVTQTPKHLITATGQRVTLRCSPRSGDLSVYWYQQSLDQGLQFLIQYYNGEERAKGNILERFSAQQFPDLHSELNLSSLELGDSALYFCASSVANVGKDTQYFGPGTRLTVL.

The V call is TRBV9, the J call TRBJ2-6; no definite D call. The CDR3 is made up of 15 amino acids. With 2 bases removed from V and 4 bases from J, the gap between germline ends came to 10 bases. In germline, CDR1 is SGDLS, CDR2 YYNGEE. CDR3 DNA: TGTGCCAGCAGCGTCTGGAGTTCCGGGGCCAACGTCCTGACTTTC. This encodes CASSVWSSGANVLTF.

The rearrangement uses TRBV18 and TRBJ1-3; D ambiguous. Trimming shortened V by 2 bases and J by 0 bases, and 5 bases separated the two germline ends. The CDR3 has 14 amino acids. Germline CDR1 KGHSH, CDR2 LQKENI. CDR3 region: CASSPGNSGNTIYF. Here the CDR3 DNA reads TGTGCCAGCTCACCAGGAAACTCTGGAAACACCATATATTTT.

This chain connects TRBV7-2 to TRBJ2-7; D is unresolved. V was trimmed by 5 bases and J by 2 bases, leaving 7 bases between them. CDR1 is SGHTA, CDR2 FQGNSA, per germline. The CDR3 sequence is 12 residues long. The CDR3 bases are TGTGCCAGCAGCAACCGGGCCTACGAGCAGTACTTC. Translation gives CASSNRAYEQYF.